Given below is one T cell receptor beta chain in context. The antigen remains undetermined. Whole-study findings and limits: Tumor memory CD4+ T cell TCR gene usage clustered with blood and lymph node memory CD4+ cells and lymph node naive CD4+ cells. Larger-cohort validation covered only one TCR beta V-J rearrangement.

The sorted Tregs were CD4+CD25+CD127-/low cells. Semi-nested PCR with Nested Universal Primer A followed constant-region reverse priming of full-length variable regions. TCRdb redid the calling of the 5' RACE reads with MiXCR, one entry per CDR3 protein. There are some 30,000 distinct CDR3 sequences in the sample; 25% to 30% occur only once, and about 2.3% lies in the top ten. In germline, CDR1 is SEHNR, CDR2 FQNEAQ (reference sequence). This CDR3 region has 14 residues. The V end lost 5 bases, the J end lost 4 bases, and 14 bases lay between the germline ends. Sequencing was done on a sample of tumor-infiltrating Tregs sorted from the breast tumor. The V call is TRBV7-9, the J call TRBJ1-1; no firm D call. The TCR comes from a female donor with breast cancer. The CDR3 spells CASSATLLSTEAFF. For the CDR3, the DNA is TGTGCCAGCAGCGCTACCCTCCTTTCCACTGAAGCTTTCTTT.